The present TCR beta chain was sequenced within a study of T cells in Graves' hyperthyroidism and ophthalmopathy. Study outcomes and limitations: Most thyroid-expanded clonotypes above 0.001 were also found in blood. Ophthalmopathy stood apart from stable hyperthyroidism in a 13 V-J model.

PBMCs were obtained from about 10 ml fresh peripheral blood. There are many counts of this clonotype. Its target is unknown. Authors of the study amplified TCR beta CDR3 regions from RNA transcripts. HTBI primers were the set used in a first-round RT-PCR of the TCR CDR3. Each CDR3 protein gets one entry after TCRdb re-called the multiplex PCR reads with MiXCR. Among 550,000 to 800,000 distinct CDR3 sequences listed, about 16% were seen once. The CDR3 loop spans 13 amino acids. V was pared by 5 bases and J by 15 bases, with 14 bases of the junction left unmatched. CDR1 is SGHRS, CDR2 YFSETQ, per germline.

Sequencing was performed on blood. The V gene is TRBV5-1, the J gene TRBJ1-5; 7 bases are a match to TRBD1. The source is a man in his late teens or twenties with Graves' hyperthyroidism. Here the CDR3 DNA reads TGCGCCAGCAGGGTCCTAGGGGGCAAGGTGGGGCATTTT. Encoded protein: CASRVLGGKVGHF.